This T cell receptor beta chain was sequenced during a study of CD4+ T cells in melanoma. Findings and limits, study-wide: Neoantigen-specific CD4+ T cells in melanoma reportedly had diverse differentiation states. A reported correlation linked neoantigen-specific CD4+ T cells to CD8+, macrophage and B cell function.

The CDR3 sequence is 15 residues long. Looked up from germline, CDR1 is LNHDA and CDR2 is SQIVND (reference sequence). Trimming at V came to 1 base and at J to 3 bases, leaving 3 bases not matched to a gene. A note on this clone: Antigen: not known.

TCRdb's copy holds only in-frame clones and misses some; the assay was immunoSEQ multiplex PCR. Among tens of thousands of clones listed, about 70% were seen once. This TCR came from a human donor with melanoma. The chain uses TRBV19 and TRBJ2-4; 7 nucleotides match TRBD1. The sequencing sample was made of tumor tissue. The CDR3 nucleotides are TGTGCCAGTAGTATAGGACAGGGCTTCAAAAACATTCAGTACTTC. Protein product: CASSIGQGFKNIQYF.